The clone carrying this T cell receptor (beta chain) was counted many times. What it binds is unknown. This specimen belongs to a study of identical twins. The CDR3 runs 16 residues. With 1 base clipped from V and 0 bases from J, the junction kept 2 bases outside the gene matches. Germline lookup yields CDR1 LNHNV and CDR2 YYDKDF (reference sequence). Healthy Caucasians provided all donations. Unique molecular identifiers were present on the cDNA, which also gained a universal primer site by template switching. From the 5' RACE reads, TCRdb called clonotypes with MiXCR, one entry per CDR3 protein. The profile covers about 690,000 distinct CDR3 sequences, with 6.1% appearing a single time and 1.5% to 2% taken by the ten largest. Broader study findings: There was an excess of low generation probability in the out-of-frame alpha sequences that twins shared. Zero-insertion results could be subject to partial confounding by invariant MAIT and iNKT cells.

The chain has TRBV15 and TRBJ2-2; the match to TRBD1 covers 7 bases. Sequenced input: naive T cells sorted from blood. The sequence was obtained from a man between 18 and 35 years old in good health. DNA for the CDR3: TGTGCCACCAGCAGAGTTCAGGGGGCGAACACCGGGGAGCTGTTTTTT. Amino acids: CATSRVQGANTGELFF.